This TCR beta chain stems from a study of T cells in Graves' hyperthyroidism and ophthalmopathy. Germline CDR1 is ENHRY and CDR2 is SYGVKD. J was trimmed by 0 bases and V by 0 bases; bases with no gene match: 4. The CDR3 contains 19 residues. Amplification targeted TCR beta CDR3 regions from RNA transcripts. HTBI primers were employed in a first-round RT-PCR of the TCR CDR3. MiXCR was run by TCRdb on the multiplex PCR reads, yielding one entry per CDR3 protein. This table holds 600,000 to 900,000 distinct CDR3 sequences, roughly 15% found once. This clonotype was detected a few times. Patients aged 18 to 65 had newly diagnosed hyperthyroidism lasting under 2 months. Clinical symptoms, serum thyroxine, TRAb, thyroid ultrasound and orbital computed tomography informed diagnoses.

This receptor was identified in a man aged 18 to 35 with Graves' hyperthyroidism. The chain uses TRBV10-3 and TRBJ2-1; TRBD2 aligns across 14 bases. Sequenced: blood. The CDR3 loop is CAISESTSGRASSYNEQFF. CDR3 DNA sequence: TGTGCCATCAGTGAGTCGACTAGCGGGAGGGCCAGCTCCTACAATGAGCAGTTCTTC.